This T cell receptor (beta chain) appears in the sequencing data of a study of technical replicates of blood from a handful of donors. Using immunoSEQ multiplex PCR, the repertoire was profiled, and TCRdb retains in-frame clones only, with some absent. The table shows about 73,000 clones, with 85% to 95% occurring only once. Germline V gene sequence: CDR1 MDHEN, CDR2 SYDVKM. After removal of 3 bases from V and 2 bases from J, the junction contained 7 bases not matched to a gene. The CDR3 sequence is 15 residues long. V and J are TRBV28 and TRBJ2-7, with 7 bases fitting TRBD2. What was sequenced was T cells isolated from PBMCs. This clonotype was obtained from a human donor in good health. CDR3 sequence: CASSLSSGLTYEQYF. DNA for the CDR3: TGTGCCAGCAGTTTGAGTAGCGGGTTAACCTACGAGCAGTACTTC. The full variable domain, rest sourced from reference TRBV28 and TRBJ2-7, is DVKVTQSSRYLVKRTGEKVFLECVQDMDHENMFWYRQDPGLGLRLIYFSYDVKMKEKGDIPEGYSVSREKKERFSLILESASTNQTSMYLCASSLSSGLTYEQYFGPGTRLTVT.